What follows are 21 T cell receptor beta chains derived from one specimen sequenced in a study of shared clonotypes between healthy human individuals. The method was immunoSEQ multiplex PCR; TCRdb's version includes in-frame clones alone and lacks a portion of them. This sample carries around 2.3 million clones, almost 96% of them seen once, and the ten largest clones take around 0.13%. The material sequenced was naive CD4+ T cells sorted from blood. Subset noted: CD45RA+ positively selected. The receptors here all came from a man younger than 30 in good health.

The rearrangement joins TRBV9 to TRBJ2-3; 7 bases map to TRBD2. Germline V gene data show CDR1 as SGDLS and CDR2 as YYNGEE. V lost 4 bases and J lost 2; bases outside the gene matches: 10. The CDR3 sequence is 16 residues long. The CDR3, as DNA: TGTGCCAGCAGCCGGGGGAGCGGGGCGAACACAGATACGCAGTATTTT. It codes for CASSRGSGANTDTQYF.

This chain links TRBV6-4 with TRBJ1-6, with 7 bases fitting TRBD1. The CDR3 covers 14 residues. With V trimmed by 3 bases and J by 4 bases, 0 bases remained unmatched. The germline gives CDR1 MRHNA, CDR2 SNTAGT. The CDR3 loop reads CASSETGYNSPLHF. CDR3 in DNA: TGTGCCAGCAGTGAGACAGGGTATAATTCACCCCTCCACTTT.

This clone was detected only once. The chain uses TRBV4-1 and TRBJ2-1, with TRBD2 matching over 11 bases. Trimming at V came to 2 bases and at J to 5 bases, leaving 5 bases not matched to a gene. This CDR3 spans 16 amino acids. Germline CDR1 is MGHRA and CDR2 is YSYEKL. The DNA for the CDR3 is TGCGCCAGCAGCCAAATCATGACTAGCGGGGACAATGAGCAGTTCTTC. This sequence encodes CASSQIMTSGDNEQFF.

The J gene is TRBJ1-2, the V gene TRBV5-1; tentatively, D is TRBD1 (6 bases). Germline values: CDR1 SGHRS, CDR2 YFSETQ. Trimming took off 5 bases at V and 2 bases at J, with 13 bases between the two ends. This CDR3 has 14 amino acids. The CDR3: CASRLGQPNYGYTF. CDR3 bases: TGCGCCAGCAGACTTGGACAGCCCAACTATGGCTACACCTTC.

J is TRBJ1-5 and V is TRBV6-5, with 9 positions matching TRBD1. V gave up 6 bases and J gave up 6 bases; unmatched junction bases: 6. Germline-derived CDR1 and CDR2 are MNHEY and SVGAGI. This CDR3 region has 14 residues. CDR3 sequence reads: CASSKDRGVQPQHF. CDR3 sequence (DNA): TGTGCCAGCAGCAAGGACAGGGGAGTTCAGCCCCAGCATTTT.

The chain links TRBV6-4 to TRBJ2-1, with TRBD2 identical over 10 bases. The CDR3 runs 15 residues. Germline CDR1 reads MRHNA; CDR2 reads SNTAGT. Trimming at V came to 6 bases and at J to 3 bases, leaving 5 bases not matched to a gene. Here the CDR3 DNA reads TGTGCCAGCAGGGGGGGACTAGCGAGCTACAATGAGCAGTTCTTC. It encodes CASRGGLASYNEQFF.

The rearrangement links TRBV30 to TRBJ1-6; TRBD1 might be the D (5 bases). Germline V gives CDR1 GTSNPN, CDR2 SVGIG (reference sequence). The CDR3 is 14 amino acids. V was trimmed by 0 bases and J by 14 bases, leaving 17 bases between them. CDR3 DNA sequence: TGTGCCTGGAGTGTAGTGGGGGGAACTGGGACCCTCCACTTT. Its protein product is CAWSVVGGTGTLHF.

The rearrangement joins TRBV19 to TRBJ1-5; 9 bases map to TRBD1. This CDR3 contains 15 residues. CDR1 is LNHDA and CDR2 is SQIVND in the germline V gene (reference sequence). Trimming took 5 bases from V and 4 from J; bases not matched to a gene: 6. The CDR3 is CASSAGTGLNQPQHF. The CDR3 bases are TGTGCCAGTAGTGCCGGGACAGGGTTAAATCAGCCCCAGCATTTT.

V usage is TRBV5-1 and J usage is TRBJ2-7, with a weak D call TRBD2 (5 bases). Germline values: CDR1 SGHRS, CDR2 YFSETQ. There are 11 residues in the CDR3. V lost 2 bases, J lost 7 bases, and 7 bases lay in between. CDR3 loop: CASSFSGEQYF. The CDR3, as DNA: TGCGCCAGCAGCTTTTCGGGAGAGCAGTACTTC.

The chain joins TRBV6-1 to TRBJ1-4, with D possibly being TRBD1 (6 bases). From germline, CDR1 is MNHNS and CDR2 SASEGT. Trimming shortened V by 4 bases and J by 8 bases, and 17 bases separated the two germline ends. The CDR3 consists of 15 residues. CDR3 sequence (DNA): TGTGCCAGCAGTGGGGGGACACGCGGGCGGGAAAAACTGTTTTTT. It yields the protein CASSGGTRGREKLFF.

This chain joins TRBV19 and TRBJ1-3; a possible D gene is TRBD1 (6 bases). The germline gives CDR1 LNHDA, CDR2 SQIVND (reference sequence). This CDR3 spans 14 amino acids. Trimming pared 6 bases from V and 7 bases from J, leaving 16 bases between. CDR3 coding DNA: TGTGCCAGTAGCTCGAGGGGACACCGGAACACCATATATTTT. Amino acid sequence: CASSSRGHRNTIYF.

V gene TRBV15 combines with J gene TRBJ2-1; 8 bases are shared with TRBD2. The J segment lost 7 bases and the V segment lost 4 bases, leaving 9 bases of the junction unmatched. CDR1 and CDR2 (germline): LNHNV, YYDKDF (reference sequence). This CDR3 region has 15 residues. CDR3 in amino acids: CATSIAGREGNEQFF. The CDR3 nucleotides read TGTGCCACCAGCATTGCCGGGAGGGAGGGTAATGAGCAGTTCTTC.

This clone was counted once. The J gene is TRBJ1-2, the V gene TRBV14; 7 bases align to TRBD1. The CDR3 loop spans 14 amino acids. The V gene's germline CDR1 is SGHDN and CDR2 FVKESK. Germline trimming cut 1 base from V and 6 bases from J; bases unmatched to any gene: 5. The CDR3, as DNA: TGTGCCAGCAGCCAAGTGGGGACAGCGCATGGCTACACCTTC. Amino acid sequence: CASSQVGTAHGYTF.

The CDR3 bases are TGCGCCAGCAGCCAAGGGTTGGGGACAGGGGAAGAGACCCAGTACTTC. This codes for CASSQGLGTGEETQYF. The gene calls are TRBV4-1 and TRBJ2-5, with 10 bases lining up with TRBD1. The CDR3 is 16 amino acids. Unmatched junction bases numbered 5, after V lost 1 base and J lost 3 bases. Germline V gene lookup returns CDR1 MGHRA and CDR2 YSYEKL.

The CDR3 nucleotides read TGTGCCAGCAGCGATAGAGGACTAGCGGAGACCCAGTACTTC. It encodes CASSDRGLAETQYF. The chain joins TRBV7-2 to TRBJ2-5, with 9 bases lining up with TRBD2. V trimming: 5 bases; J trimming: 5 bases; junction bases outside the gene matches: 6. CDR1 is SGHTA and CDR2 is FQGNSA in the germline V gene. This CDR3 is 14 amino acids long.

CDR3 sequence (DNA): TGTGCCAGCAGTTACCCGGGGAGGGACGAGCAGTACTTC. It translates to CASSYPGRDEQYF. The V call is TRBV6-5, the J call TRBJ2-7; 7 bases line up with TRBD2. Germline CDR1 reads MNHEY; CDR2 reads SVGAGI. V lost 2 bases, J lost 5 bases, and 3 bases stayed unmatched. The CDR3 loop spans 13 amino acids.

A note on this clone: The sample holds other DNA sequences that translate to the same CDR3. This rearrangement joins TRBV5-1 to TRBJ2-7; TRBD1 agrees at 8 bases. The CDR3 has 12 amino acids. Trimming cost V 5 bases and J 3 bases; bases outside gene matches: 1. Germline assignment: CDR1 SGHRS and CDR2 YFSETQ. The CDR3, as DNA: TGCGCCAGCAGACAGGGGGGCTACGAGCAGTACTTC. It encodes CASRQGGYEQYF.

A note on this clone: Other nucleotide sequences from this sample produce the same CDR3. The V and J genes are TRBV5-1 and TRBJ2-7, with D unresolved. Trimming stripped 0 bases from V and 4 bases from J, with 8 bases between. Germline V gene sequence: CDR1 SGHRS, CDR2 YFSETQ. The CDR3 runs to 13 residues. The CDR3 protein is CASSLAAVYEQYF. The DNA for the CDR3 is TGCGCCAGCAGCTTGGCTGCTGTGTACGAGCAGTACTTC.

This CDR3 is CASSYGGSYNSPLHF. DNA of the CDR3: TGTGCCAGCAGCTACGGCGGTTCCTATAATTCACCCCTCCACTTT. The chain has TRBV5-5 and TRBJ1-6; D ambiguous. Trimming removed 3 bases at V and 1 base at J, with 8 bases between. CDR1 and CDR2 (germline): SGHKS, YYEKEE (reference sequence). This CDR3 region has 15 residues. The whole variable domain, remainder taken from reference TRBV5-5 and TRBJ1-6, is DAGVTQSPTHLIKTRGQQVTLRCSPISGHKSVSWYQQVLGQGPQFIFQYYEKEERGRGNFPDRFSARQFPNYSSELNVNALLLGDSALYLCASSYGGSYNSPLHFGNGTRLTVT.

The chain is built from TRBV5-6 and TRBJ1-4; D gene unclear. Per germline, CDR1 SGHDT and CDR2 YYEEEE. This CDR3 comprises 14 residues. Trimming pared 4 bases from V and 3 bases from J, leaving 10 bases between. This CDR3 is CASSPGLPNEKLFF. DNA of the CDR3: TGTGCCAGCAGCCCGGGGTTGCCTAATGAAAAACTGTTTTTT.

The chain couples TRBV5-3 to TRBJ2-2, with 8 bases aligning to TRBD1. TRBV5-3 is an open reading frame whose function is uncertain. V was pared by 0 bases and J by 1 base, with 5 bases of the junction left unmatched. CDR3 length: 17 residues. Written as DNA, the CDR3 is TGTGCCAGAAGCTTGGGCACCGGGACAGGGAACACCGGGGAGCTGTTTTTT. Its translation: CARSLGTGTGNTGELFF.